This TCR beta chain was obtained from a study of T cell clusters in autoimmune cytopenias. The CDR3 is 13 amino acids. Germline CDR1 KGHDR, CDR2 SFDVKD. Findings and limits, study-wide: Exclusive TRB clusters were about 2.8-fold more numerous in healthy donors than in active autoimmune hepatitis.

TRB amplification used roughly 250 ng of peripheral blood genomic DNA. TRB rearrangements were amplified by touch-down multiplex PCR with mixed TRB-A/B primers. Reprocessing the multiplex PCR reads, TCRdb reports a single entry for every CDR3 protein and omits DNA. The table gives about 7,100 distinct CDR3 sequences; the top ten clones make up approximately 9.9% of it. About this clonotype: Its antigen remains unidentified.

The sample also formed part of further work on T cell repertoires in aging, cancer and after chemotherapy. That work contributes: Rebound thymic output was suggested by rising median generation probability during chemotherapy in each cancer cohort.

The origin of this receptor is a human donor in good health. The chain is built from TRBV24-1 and TRBJ2-3. What was sequenced was peripheral blood. This chain's CDR3 is CATSDPLTYTQYF.